These T cell receptor beta chains were read from a single sample in a study of cytomegalovirus exposure and HLA in healthy donors. Sequenced by immunoSEQ multiplex PCR; TCRdb stores in-frame clones only, minus some. The repertoire holds tens of thousands of clones, with 65% to 75% as singletons. Material: PBMCs. Receptor source: a man aged 25-40 years in good health and CMV-seronegative. CDR3s include the opening cysteine and the closing phenylalanine or tryptophan. The D gene is left open where the match is weak. The listing skips clone size in some rows; elsewhere it reads once, few, many or a size class.

>-|15|TRBV2|-
CASSDRNFISYEQYF
>-|18|TRBV30|TRBD2
CAWAGLAGGRIRANVLTF
>-|15|TRBV4-3|-
CASSPTDRNGEKLFF
>-|15|TRBV5-1|TRBD1
CASSLGGTANTEAFF
>-|17|TRBV5-1|TRBD1
CASSYGTGIVGGEKLFF
>-|12|TRBV29-1|-
CSVVTDYTEAFF
>few|15|TRBV29-1|TRBD2
CSVELAGGRYGEQFF
>-|15|TRBV5-8|TRBD1
CASRGAGQGFYEQYF
>-|12|TRBV19|-
CASSMEGYGYTF
>-|15|TRBV19|TRBD1
CASSTRTGVNEKLFF
>-|15|TRBV5-1|TRBD2
CASSLRVVGRGEQYF
>-|15|TRBV19|TRBD1
CASSIVRTGNTEAFF
>-|15|TRBV6-5|TRBD1
CASRPRDRVNDEQYF
>-|14|TRBV7-3|-
CASSREYETSGYTF
>-|15|TRBV5-6|-
CASSFGISGANVLTF
>-|13|TRBV27|TRBD1
CASSSGGGYGYTF
>few|13|TRBV2|-
CASNWSEGGELFF
>-|14|TRBV28|-
CASSLAGGSYEQYF
>once|18|TRBV5-1|-
CASSLTTPGHSSYNEQFF
>-|15|TRBV15|TRBD1
CATSTPEQGEEKLFF
>few|12|TRBV29-1|-
CSVEGRENIQYF
>few|15|TRBV5-6|TRBD2
CASSLGLALPHEQFF
>few|18|TRBV28|TRBD1
CASSFYLLAGTGDYEQYF
>-|14|TRBV4-2|TRBD1
CASSPRGRVHEQYF
>-|14|TRBV11-2|-
CASSSHTQVYGYTF
>-|13|TRBV30|-
CAWGLTGANVLTF
>-|18|TRBV28|-
CASSPFSWAEITNQPQHF
>few|15|TRBV4-2|TRBD2
CASSQASGGQETQYF
>-|16|TRBV25-1|-
CASSESGGDSGNTIYF
>few|15|TRBV27|TRBD1
CASSWTGGSNQPQHF
>-|14|TRBV14|TRBD1
CASSPGQAVEGYTF
>-|15|TRBV5-1|-
CASSLTGVYNSPLHF